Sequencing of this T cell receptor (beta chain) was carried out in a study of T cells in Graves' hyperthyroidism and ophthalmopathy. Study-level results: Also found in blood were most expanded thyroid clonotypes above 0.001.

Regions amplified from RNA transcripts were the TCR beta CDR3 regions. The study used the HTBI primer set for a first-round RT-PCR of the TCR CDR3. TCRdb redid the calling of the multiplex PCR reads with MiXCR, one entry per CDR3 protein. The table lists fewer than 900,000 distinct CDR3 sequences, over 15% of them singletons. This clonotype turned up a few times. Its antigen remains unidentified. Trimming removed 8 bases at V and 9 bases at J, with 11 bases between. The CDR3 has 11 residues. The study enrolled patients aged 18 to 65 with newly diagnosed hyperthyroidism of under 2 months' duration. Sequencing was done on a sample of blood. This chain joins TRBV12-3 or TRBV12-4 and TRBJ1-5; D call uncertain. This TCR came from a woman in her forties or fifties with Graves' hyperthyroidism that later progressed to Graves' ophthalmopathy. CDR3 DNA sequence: TGTGCCAGCGGCCCGCGGGGGCCCCAGCATTTT. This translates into CASGPRGPQHF.